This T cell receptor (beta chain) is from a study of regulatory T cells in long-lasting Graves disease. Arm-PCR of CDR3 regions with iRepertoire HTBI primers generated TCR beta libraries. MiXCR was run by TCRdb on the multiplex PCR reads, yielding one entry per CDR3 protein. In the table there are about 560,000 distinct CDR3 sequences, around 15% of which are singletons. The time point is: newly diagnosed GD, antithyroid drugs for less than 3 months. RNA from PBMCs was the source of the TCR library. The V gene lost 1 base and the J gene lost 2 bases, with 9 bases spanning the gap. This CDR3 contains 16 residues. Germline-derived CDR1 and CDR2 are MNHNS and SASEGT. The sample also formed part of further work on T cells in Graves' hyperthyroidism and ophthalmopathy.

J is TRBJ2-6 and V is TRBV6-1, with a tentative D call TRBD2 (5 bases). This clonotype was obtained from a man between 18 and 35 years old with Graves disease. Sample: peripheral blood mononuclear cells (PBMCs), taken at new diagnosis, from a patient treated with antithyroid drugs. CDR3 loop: CASSEVVGAGANVLTF. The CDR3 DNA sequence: TGTGCCAGCAGTGAAGTGGTGGGAGCTGGGGCCAACGTCCTGACTTTC.